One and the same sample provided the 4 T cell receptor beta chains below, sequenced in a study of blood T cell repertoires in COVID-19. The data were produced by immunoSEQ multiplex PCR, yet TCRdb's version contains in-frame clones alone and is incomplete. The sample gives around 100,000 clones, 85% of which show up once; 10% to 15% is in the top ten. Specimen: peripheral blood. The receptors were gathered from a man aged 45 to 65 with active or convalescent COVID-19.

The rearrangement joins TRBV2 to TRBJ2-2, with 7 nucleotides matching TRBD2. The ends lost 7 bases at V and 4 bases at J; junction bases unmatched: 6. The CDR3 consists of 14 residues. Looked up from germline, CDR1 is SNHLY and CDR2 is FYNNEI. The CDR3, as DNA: TGTGCCAGCATGGAATTAGCGGGCACCGGGGAGCTGTTTTTT. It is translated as CASMELAGTGELFF.

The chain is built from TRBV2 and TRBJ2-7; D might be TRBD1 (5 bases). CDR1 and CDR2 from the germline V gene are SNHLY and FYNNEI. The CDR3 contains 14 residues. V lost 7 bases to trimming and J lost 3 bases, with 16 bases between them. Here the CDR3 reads CASTTPYQGYEQYF. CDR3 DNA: TGTGCCAGCACGACTCCATACCAGGGCTACGAGCAGTACTTC.

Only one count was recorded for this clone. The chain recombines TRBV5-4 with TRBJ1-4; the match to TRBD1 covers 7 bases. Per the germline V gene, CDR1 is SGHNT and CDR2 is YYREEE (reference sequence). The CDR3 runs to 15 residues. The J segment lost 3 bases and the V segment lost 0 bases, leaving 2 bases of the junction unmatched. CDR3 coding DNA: TGTGCCAGCAGCTTGGGGGGGACAGCTAATGAAAAACTGTTTTTT. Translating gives CASSLGGTANEKLFF.

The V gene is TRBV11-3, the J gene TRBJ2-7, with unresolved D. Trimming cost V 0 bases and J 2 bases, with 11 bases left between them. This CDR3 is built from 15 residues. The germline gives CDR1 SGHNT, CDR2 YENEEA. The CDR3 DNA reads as TGTGCCAGCAGCTTAGATGGTGGCGGAACCTACGAGCAGTACTTC. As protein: CASSLDGGGTYEQYF.